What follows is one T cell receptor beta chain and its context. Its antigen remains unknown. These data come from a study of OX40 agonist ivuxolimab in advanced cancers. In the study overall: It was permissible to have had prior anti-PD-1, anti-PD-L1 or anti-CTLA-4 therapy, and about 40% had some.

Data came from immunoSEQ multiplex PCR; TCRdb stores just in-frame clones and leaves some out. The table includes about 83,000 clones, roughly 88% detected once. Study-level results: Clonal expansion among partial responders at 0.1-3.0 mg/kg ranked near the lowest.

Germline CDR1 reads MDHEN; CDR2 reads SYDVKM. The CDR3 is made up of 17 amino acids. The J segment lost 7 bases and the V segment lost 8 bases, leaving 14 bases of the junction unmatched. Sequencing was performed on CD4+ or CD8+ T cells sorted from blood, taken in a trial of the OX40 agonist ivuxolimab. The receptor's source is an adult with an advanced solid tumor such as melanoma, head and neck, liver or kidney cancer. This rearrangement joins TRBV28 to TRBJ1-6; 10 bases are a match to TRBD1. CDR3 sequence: CASGDEDRGILNSPLHF. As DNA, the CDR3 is TGTGCCAGCGGGGACGAGGACAGGGGGATTTTGAATTCACCCCTCCACTTT.